Presented here are 25 T cell receptor beta chains from one specimen sequenced in a study of CD8 T cells in Susac syndrome. RNA amounts of about 0.5 to 1 ug underwent reverse transcription with random hexamers. TCRdb re-analysed the immunoSEQ multiplex PCR reads in MiXCR, keeping a single row per CDR3 protein. The table records about 280,000 distinct CDR3 sequences, approximately 81% of them present only once. Sequencing used CD8+ T cells from PBMCs. These receptor sequences come from a human donor with multiple sclerosis.

The J gene is TRBJ2-7, the V gene TRBV27; D possibly corresponds to TRBD2 (5 bases). Between the trimmed V and J ends, which lost 7 bases and 0 bases, there was a span of 7 bases. Per germline, CDR1 MNHEY and CDR2 SMNVEV (reference sequence). The CDR3 sequence is 12 residues long. The CDR3 DNA reads as TGTGCCAGCACGGGATTCTCCTACGAGCAGTACTTC. Protein sequence: CASTGFSYEQYF.

CDR3 coding DNA: TGTGCCAGCAGCCAAGATTTGGGGGCCGGGTCCGAGCAGTACTTC. Translated: CASSQDLGAGSEQYF. V usage is TRBV3-1 and J usage is TRBJ2-7; D is perhaps TRBD1 (6 bases). This CDR3 has 15 amino acids. V was trimmed by 0 bases and J by 6 bases, leaving 15 bases between them. CDR1 is LGHDT and CDR2 is YNNKEL in the germline V gene (reference sequence).

The chain recombines TRBV28 with TRBJ2-5; D is possibly TRBD2 (5 bases). The CDR3 contains 15 residues. CDR1 is MDHEN and CDR2 is SYDVKM in the germline V gene. V was shortened by 1 base and J by 2 bases, with 11 bases between the two germline ends. CDR3 nucleotides: TGTGCCAGCAGTTTATTTGCGGGTAAACAAGAGACCCAGTACTTC. It is translated as CASSLFAGKQETQYF.

The chain uses TRBV2 and TRBJ2-2; TRBD2 agrees at 9 bases. Germline lookup yields CDR1 SNHLY and CDR2 FYNNEI. With V trimmed by 2 bases and J by 4 bases, 8 bases remained unmatched. The CDR3 has 17 residues. In DNA, the CDR3 is TGTGCCAGCAGTGAAAATAGCGGGAGTCCCGGCACCGGGGAGCTGTTTTTT. It encodes CASSENSGSPGTGELFF.

This sequence joins TRBV2 and TRBJ2-7, with a possible D match to TRBD1 (5 bases). Looked up from germline, CDR1 is SNHLY and CDR2 is FYNNEI. V lost 8 bases and J 6 bases, leaving 17 bases between the germline ends. The CDR3 runs 13 residues. The CDR3 is CASSGHNPVEQYF. The CDR3 bases are TGTGCCAGCTCCGGACATAACCCAGTCGAGCAGTACTTC. The complete variable domain, with remaining parts taken from reference TRBV2 and TRBJ2-7, reads EPEVTQTPSHQVTQMGQEVILRCVPISNHLYFYWYRQILGQKVEFLVSFYNNEISEKSEIFDDQFSVERPDGSNFTLKIRSTKLEDSAMYFCASSGHNPVEQYFGPGTRLTVT.

The V call is TRBV4-1, the J call TRBJ2-1; 7 bases are a match to TRBD2. This CDR3 comprises 21 residues. The germline CDR1 and CDR2 sequences are MGHRA and YSYEKL. With 0 bases clipped from V and 0 bases from J, the junction kept 17 bases outside the gene matches. CDR3 coding DNA: TGCGCCAGCAGCCAAGAGAGGGGAGGGGCCGGTAACCCCAGCTCCTACAATGAGCAGTTCTTC. Its translation is CASSQERGGAGNPSSYNEQFF.

This sequence joins TRBV2 and TRBJ2-7; TRBD1 aligns across 10 bases. The junction had 9 bases not matched to a gene; V was cut back by 7 bases and J by 0 bases. This CDR3 region has 16 residues. Germline V gene lookup returns CDR1 SNHLY and CDR2 FYNNEI. The DNA for the CDR3 is TGTGCCAGCAAACCGGGACAGGGGCTTAGCTCCTACGAGCAGTACTTC. Amino acids: CASKPGQGLSSYEQYF.

This CDR3 is CAIRKNKTQFF. CDR3 nucleotides: TGTGCCATCAGGAAAAACAAAACCCAGTTCTTC. The genes are TRBV10-3 and TRBJ2-5; D unclear. The DNA end lines up better with TRBJ2-1; the J call may be wrong. The CDR3 extends over 11 amino acids. Per the germline V gene, CDR1 is ENHRY and CDR2 is SYGVKD.

This chain joins TRBV7-8 and TRBJ2-1, with D unresolved. Trimming stripped 1 base from V and 4 bases from J, with 14 bases between. The CDR3 totals 16 residues. Germline CDR1 SGHVS, CDR2 FQNEAQ. CDR3 bases: TGTGCCAGCAGCTTAGACGACGGCTTACCATACAATGAGCAGTTCTTC. It codes for CASSLDDGLPYNEQFF.

The chain carries TRBV28 and TRBJ1-1; D remains ambiguous. Trimming took off 8 bases at V and 4 bases at J, with 8 bases between the two ends. The CDR3 consists of 11 residues. From germline, CDR1 is MDHEN and CDR2 SYDVKM. CDR3 nucleotides: TGTGCCAGCTCAACCACCACTGAAGCTTTCTTT. This encodes CASSTTTEAFF. The whole variable domain, remainder taken from reference TRBV28 and TRBJ1-1, is DVKVTQSSRYLVKRTGEKVFLECVQDMDHENMFWYRQDPGLGLRLIYFSYDVKMKEKGDIPEGYSVSREKKERFSLILESASTNQTSMYLCASSTTTEAFFGQGTRLTVV.

The rearrangement links TRBV27 to TRBJ2-1; TRBD2 might be the D (7 bases). This CDR3 region has 15 residues. The V gene lost 4 bases and the J gene lost 5 bases, with 15 bases spanning the gap. Germline V gene data show CDR1 as MNHEY and CDR2 as SMNVEV (reference sequence). CDR3 bases: TGTGCCAGCAGTTCACTGGGGGGGCCCCACAATGAGCAGTTCTTC. Its protein is CASSSLGGPHNEQFF.

The chain couples TRBV7-9 to TRBJ2-6; perhaps TRBD2 as D (6 bases). V lost 5 bases and J lost 0, with 20 bases in between. CDR1 and CDR2 (germline): SEHNR, FQNEAQ (reference sequence). This CDR3 has 19 amino acids. This CDR3 is CASSEPGLPTNSGANVLTF. The CDR3 DNA follows: TGTGCCAGCAGCGAACCGGGACTCCCTACGAACTCTGGGGCCAACGTCCTGACTTTC.

The rearrangement uses TRBV14 and TRBJ2-1; D remains unclear. Per germline, CDR1 SGHDN and CDR2 FVKESK. Between the trimmed V and J ends, which lost 0 bases and 6 bases, there was a span of 18 bases. The CDR3 sequence is 17 residues long. CDR3 bases: TGTGCCAGCAGCCAAGATCCGATAGTGGTGGGTGGCAATGAGCAGTTCTTC. This sequence encodes CASSQDPIVVGGNEQFF.

The rearrangement links TRBV20-1 to TRBJ2-7; tentative D call: TRBD1 (6 bases). Trimming shortened V by 4 bases and J by 2 bases, and 15 bases separated the two germline ends. CDR3 length equals 14 residues. Germline CDR1 reads DFQATT; CDR2 reads SNEGSKA (reference sequence). The chain's CDR3 is CSATDRIQTYEQYF. The DNA of the CDR3 is TGCAGTGCTACCGACAGGATACAAACCTACGAGCAGTACTTC.

The chain is built from TRBV15 and TRBJ2-4; 10 nucleotides agree with TRBD2. CDR3 length: 18 residues. J gave up 1 base and V 3 bases, and 9 bases lay outside the gene matches. Germline V CDR1 and CDR2: LNHNV, YYDKDF (reference sequence). CDR3 bases: TGTGCCACCAGCAGGGTTAGCGGGAGGAATACGGCCAAAAACATTCAGTACTTC. Translated: CATSRVSGRNTAKNIQYF. The whole variable domain, filled in from reference TRBV15 and TRBJ2-4, reads DAMVIQNPRYQVTQFGKPVTLSCSQTLNHNVMYWYQQKSSQAPKLLFHYYDKDFNNEADTPDNFQSRRPNTSFCFLDIRSPGLGDTAMYLCATSRVSGRNTAKNIQYFGAGTRLSVL.

The V and J genes are TRBV4-2 and TRBJ2-7, with a tentative D call TRBD2 (7 bases). This CDR3 has 15 amino acids. Looked up from germline, CDR1 is LGHNA and CDR2 is YNFKEQ. The V gene lost 6 bases and the J gene lost 2 bases, with 17 bases spanning the gap. The CDR3 nucleotides are TGTGCCAGCAGAGACAGGCTAGCGGAGACCTACGAGCAGTACTTC. This codes for CASRDRLAETYEQYF.

The V and J genes are TRBV28 and TRBJ1-2, with 9 bases lining up with TRBD1. This CDR3 has 14 amino acids. The V and J ends lost 7 bases and 2 bases, in that order; junction bases with no gene match: 5. The V gene's germline CDR1 is MDHEN and CDR2 SYDVKM. The CDR3 DNA is TGTGCCAGCATCCAGACAGGGGGGAACTATGGCTACACCTTC. Translation gives CASIQTGGNYGYTF.

The gene calls are TRBV7-9 and TRBJ2-1; D is tentatively TRBD1 or TRBD2 (5 bases each). Looked up from germline, CDR1 is SEHNR and CDR2 is FQNEAQ (reference sequence). CDR3 size: 14 residues. The germline V and J ends were trimmed by 7 bases and 4 bases, with 14 bases remaining between them. CDR3 sequence reads: CASMPGTIYNEQFF. CDR3 in DNA: TGTGCCAGCATGCCCGGGACCATATACAATGAGCAGTTCTTC.

The rearrangement uses TRBV27 and TRBJ1-1, with D tentatively TRBD1 (6 bases). V shed 2 bases and J shed 6 bases, with 19 bases lying between them. This CDR3 contains 16 residues. Germline assignment: CDR1 MNHEY and CDR2 SMNVEV (reference sequence). CDR3 DNA: TGTGCCAGCAGTTTAGTGTTTCAGGGGAAGAGGGCTGAAGCTTTCTTT. Translation gives CASSLVFQGKRAEAFF.

The chain joins TRBV5-1 to TRBJ2-3; D ambiguous. Germline V gene sequence: CDR1 SGHRS, CDR2 YFSETQ. This CDR3 contains 14 residues. The V gene lost 1 base and the J gene lost 4 bases, with 10 bases spanning the gap. CDR3 bases: TGCGCCAGCAGCTTGTCCGTAGGATCAGATACGCAGTATTTT. Translating gives CASSLSVGSDTQYF.

The rearrangement joins TRBV20-1 to TRBJ2-1; 7 bases fit TRBD2. From germline, CDR1 is DFQATT and CDR2 SNEGSKA (reference sequence). With 1 base clipped from V and 7 bases from J, the junction kept 10 bases outside the gene matches. This CDR3 spans 15 amino acids. CDR3 in amino acids: CSARARLAAANEQFF. CDR3 bases: TGCAGTGCTAGAGCTCGACTAGCCGCTGCAAATGAGCAGTTCTTC.

The chain links TRBV20-1 to TRBJ2-7, with TRBD2 identical over 12 bases. The V and J ends lost 5 bases and 6 bases, in that order; junction bases with no gene match: 5. The CDR3 totals 13 residues. Looked up from germline, CDR1 is DFQATT and CDR2 is SNEGSKA (reference sequence). The CDR3 DNA sequence: TGCAGTGCTCTAGCGGGAGGGCCTGGCGAGCAGTACTTC. This translates into CSALAGGPGEQYF.

V gene TRBV20-1 combines with J gene TRBJ1-2; 9 bases agree with TRBD1. The CDR3 sequence is 14 residues long. The V gene's germline CDR1 is DFQATT and CDR2 SNEGSKA (reference sequence). The ends lost 5 bases at V and 4 bases at J; junction bases unmatched: 8. The CDR3 protein is CSARDRAGGYGYTF. The CDR3 DNA reads as TGCAGTGCTCGGGACAGGGCCGGGGGCTATGGCTACACCTTC.

This clonotype was observed a handful of times. V gene TRBV6-1 combines with J gene TRBJ2-7, with 11 bases lining up with TRBD1. The V segment lost 8 bases and the J segment 4 bases; nucleotides outside the gene matches: 7. The CDR3 covers 14 residues. CDR1 MNHNS and CDR2 SASEGT come from the germline V gene. For the CDR3, the DNA is TGTGCCAGCGGTCGGGGACAGGGGGAATACGAGCAGTACTTC. This encodes CASGRGQGEYEQYF.

This clonotype was picked up a small number of times. The chain links TRBV7-2 to TRBJ2-7; 10 positions match TRBD2. Germline CDR1 reads SGHTA; CDR2 reads FQGNSA. Trimming removed 5 bases from V and 4 bases from J; junction bases left unmatched: 8. The CDR3 consists of 15 residues. The CDR3 sequence: CASSLTTSGSYEQYF. The CDR3 region has the DNA TGTGCCAGCAGCCTGACGACTAGCGGGTCGTACGAGCAGTACTTC.